This record covers a single T cell receptor (beta chain). Antigen unknown. The sample originates from a study of blood T cells in healthy people across ages. Points from the study as a whole: Shifts in expanded clonotypes may have been confounded by donor CMV status, which was unknown. Naive T cell percentage showed a strong correlation with the diversity of TCR beta. Diversity of TCR beta per million T cells declined in a roughly linear way with age.

V was pared by 10 bases and J by 3 bases, with 7 bases of the junction left unmatched. Germline assignment: CDR1 MNHEY and CDR2 SVGEGT. The CDR3 contains 13 residues. A J-beta primer mix and a sample-barcoded 5' primer were used in a second PCR of roughly 6 to 12 cycles. From the 5' RACE reads, TCRdb called clonotypes with MiXCR, one entry per CDR3 protein. Of about 1.8 million distinct CDR3 sequences listed, just under 50% are singletons. Sequenced: blood. The chain couples TRBV6-2 or TRBV6-3 to TRBJ2-7; 9 bases align to TRBD1. The receptor was isolated from a woman in her forties in good health. The CDR3 DNA is TGTGCCAACAAAGACAGGGGGATCTACGAGCAGTACTTC. Translating gives CANKDRGIYEQYF.